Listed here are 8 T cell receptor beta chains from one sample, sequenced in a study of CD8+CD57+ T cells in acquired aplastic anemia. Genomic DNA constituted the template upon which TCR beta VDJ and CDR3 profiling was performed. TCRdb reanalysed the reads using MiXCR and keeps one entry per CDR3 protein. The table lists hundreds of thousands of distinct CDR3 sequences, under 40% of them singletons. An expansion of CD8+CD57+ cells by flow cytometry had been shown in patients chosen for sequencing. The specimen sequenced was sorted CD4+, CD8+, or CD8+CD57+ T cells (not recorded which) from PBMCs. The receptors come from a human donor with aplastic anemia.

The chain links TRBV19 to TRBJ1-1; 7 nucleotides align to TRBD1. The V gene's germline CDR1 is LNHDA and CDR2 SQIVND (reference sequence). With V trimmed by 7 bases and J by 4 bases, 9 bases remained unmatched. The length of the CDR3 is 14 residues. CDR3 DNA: TGTGCCAGTAACTTTCCAGGGGGGAGCACTGAAGCTTTCTTT. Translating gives CASNFPGGSTEAFF.

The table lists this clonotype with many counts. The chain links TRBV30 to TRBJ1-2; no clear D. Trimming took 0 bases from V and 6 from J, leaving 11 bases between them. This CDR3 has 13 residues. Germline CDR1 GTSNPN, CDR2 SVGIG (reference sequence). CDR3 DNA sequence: TGTGCCTGGAGTGTAGACGGGTGGAATGGCTACACCTTC. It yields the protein CAWSVDGWNGYTF.

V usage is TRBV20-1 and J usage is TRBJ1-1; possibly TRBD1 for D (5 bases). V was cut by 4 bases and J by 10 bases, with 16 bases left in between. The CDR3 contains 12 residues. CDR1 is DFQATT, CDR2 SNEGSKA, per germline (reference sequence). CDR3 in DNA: TGCAGTGCTACTCGTGTGGGGCTGGGAGCTTTCTTT. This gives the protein CSATRVGLGAFF.

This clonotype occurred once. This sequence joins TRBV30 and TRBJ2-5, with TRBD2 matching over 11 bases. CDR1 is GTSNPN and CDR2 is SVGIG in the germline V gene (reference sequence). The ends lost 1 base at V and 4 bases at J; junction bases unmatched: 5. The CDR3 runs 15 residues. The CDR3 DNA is TGTGCCTGGAGTGCCACCCTAGCGGGGGGAGAGACCCAGTACTTC. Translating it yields CAWSATLAGGETQYF. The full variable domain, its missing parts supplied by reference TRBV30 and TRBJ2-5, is SQTIHQWPATLVQPVGSPLSLECTVEGTSNPNLYWYRQAAGRGLQLLFYSVGIGQISSEVPQNLSASRPQDRQFILSSKKLLLSDSGFYLCAWSATLAGGETQYFGPGTRLLVL.

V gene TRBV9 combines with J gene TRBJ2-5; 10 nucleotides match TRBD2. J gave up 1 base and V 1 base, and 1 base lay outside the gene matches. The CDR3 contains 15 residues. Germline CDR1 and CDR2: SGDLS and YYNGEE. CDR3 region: CASSVTSGAQETQYF. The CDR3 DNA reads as TGTGCCAGCAGCGTAACTAGCGGGGCCCAAGAGACCCAGTACTTC.

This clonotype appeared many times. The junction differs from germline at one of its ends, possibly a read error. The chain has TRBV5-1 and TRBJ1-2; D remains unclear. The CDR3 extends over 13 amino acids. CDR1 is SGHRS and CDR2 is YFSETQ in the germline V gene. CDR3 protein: CASRLEGISGYTF. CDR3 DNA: TGCGCCAGCAGGTTGGAGGGAATTTCTGGCTACACCTTC.

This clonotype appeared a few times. The CDR3 protein is CASSQEPGRGEQYF. DNA of the CDR3: TGTGCCAGCAGCCAAGAACCTGGAAGAGGCGAGCAGTACTTC. This rearrangement joins TRBV14 to TRBJ2-7; the D is unclear. V lost 0 bases and J lost 6, with 12 bases in between. The CDR3 has 14 residues. Germline lookup yields CDR1 SGHDN and CDR2 FVKESK.

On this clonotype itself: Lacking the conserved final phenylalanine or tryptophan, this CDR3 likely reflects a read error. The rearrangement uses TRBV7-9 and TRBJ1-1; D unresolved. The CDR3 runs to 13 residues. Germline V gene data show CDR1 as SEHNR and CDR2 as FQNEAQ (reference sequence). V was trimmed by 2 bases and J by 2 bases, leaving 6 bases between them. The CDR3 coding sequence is TGTGCCAGCAGCTTATCCAGTAACACTGAAGCTTTCTTA. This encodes CASSLSSNTEAFL.